This TCR beta chain was sequenced in a study of T cell repertoires in cytomegalovirus infection. Study-wide background: Public TCR beta signatures indicated both CMV infection and matching HLA type.

The CDR3 consists of 16 residues. The ends were cut back, 0 bases at V and 5 bases at J, with 14 bases in the middle. Germline CDR1 SGHTA, CDR2 FQGNSA. This clonotype has more than one count but fewer than ten. What it recognizes is unknown. Each CDR3 protein is one row after TCRdb ran MiXCR on the reads. The sample consists of about 770,000 distinct CDR3 sequences, just under 30% of them appearing once. The gene calls are TRBV7-2 and TRBJ2-1, with D possibly being TRBD1 (5 bases). The sample was cultured CD8+ T cells from PBMCs, taken from culture after CMV antigen stimulation. The receptor was isolated from a human donor in good health (CMV status not recorded). Some clones in this sample may be carry-over from other donors' samples. In nucleotides, the CDR3 is TGTGCCAGCAGCTTAGCCCGGGTGGGGCCCCACAATGAGCAGTTCTTC. Translating it yields CASSLARVGPHNEQFF.